What follows are 9 T cell receptor beta chains derived from one specimen sequenced in a study of blood T cell repertoires in COVID-19 (dated by TCRdb to 2018 to 2021). The library was built by means of the immunoSEQ multiplex PCR assay. The clones in this table, taken by TCRdb from immuneACCESS, are in-frame only. Not every clone is retained; where verified, under half of the shortfall comes from an unresolved V gene, and the cause of the rest is unknown. This sample is represented by under 250,000 clones; 84% of them were singletons. The top ten constitute about 4% of the sample. The specimen sequenced was peripheral blood. These receptor sequences come from a man over 45 with acute or convalescent COVID-19.

This rearrangement joins TRBV9 to TRBJ2-1; 8 nucleotides line up with TRBD1. The CDR3 has 15 residues. The germline gives CDR1 SGDLS, CDR2 YYNGEE. V shed 0 bases and J 8 bases; nucleotides not matched to a gene: 7. CDR3 protein: CASSVEGAQGDEQFF. The DNA for the CDR3 is TGTGCCAGCAGCGTAGAAGGAGCACAGGGGGATGAGCAGTTCTTC.

A remark on this clone: The sample carries other DNA sequences with the same CDR3. This sequence joins TRBV6-6 and TRBJ2-7; TRBD1 might be the D (6 bases). The V end was cut by 6 bases, the J end by 0 bases, with 12 bases between. The length of the CDR3 is 14 residues. Germline CDR1 MNHNY, CDR2 SVGAGI (reference sequence). CDR3 in DNA: TGTGCCAGCAGCCGAGACAGGAGCTCCTACGAGCAGTACTTC. Its protein is CASSRDRSSYEQYF.

The rearrangement links TRBV5-8 to TRBJ1-5, with D perhaps matching TRBD1 (6 bases). CDR1 is SGHTS and CDR2 is YDEGEE in the germline V gene. V was clipped by 9 bases and J by 4 bases, with 11 bases between them. CDR3 length equals 12 residues. CDR3 sequence reads: CATTDRNQPQHF. CDR3 coding DNA: TGTGCCACTACGGACAGAAATCAGCCCCAGCATTTT.

The CDR3 DNA is TGTGCCAGCAGTTCCCCAGCAGGGGCGACGACCACTGAAGCTTTCTTT. Amino acid sequence: CASSSPAGATTTEAFF. The gene calls are TRBV28 and TRBJ1-1; D may be TRBD1 (6 bases). The V end was cut by 4 bases, the J end by 4 bases, with 19 bases between. The CDR3 covers 16 residues. Germline loops: CDR1 MDHEN, CDR2 SYDVKM.

The chain links TRBV10-1 to TRBJ2-7, with D unresolved. CDR3 length: 15 residues. Trimming removed 0 bases at V and 5 bases at J, with 14 bases between. Per germline, CDR1 WNHNN and CDR2 SYGVQD (reference sequence). CDR3 sequence reads: CASSESSLVVDEQYF. CDR3 DNA: TGCGCCAGCAGTGAGTCTAGTCTAGTGGTAGACGAGCAGTACTTC.

The chain employs TRBV23-1 and TRBJ2-1; D is perhaps TRBD2 (6 bases). TRBV23-1 is assigned to the ORF class and has an uncertain function. Trimming stripped 3 bases from V and 4 bases from J, with 19 bases between. The CDR3 is made up of 17 amino acids. DNA of the CDR3: TGCGCCAGCAGTCATAACGGGACTCTCTCCTTTTACAATGAGCAGTTCTTC. Protein product: CASSHNGTLSFYNEQFF.

The chain couples TRBV5-6 to TRBJ1-2; D ambiguous. Between the trimmed V and J ends, which lost 6 bases and 2 bases, there was a span of 17 bases. This CDR3 region has 15 residues. Germline assignment: CDR1 SGHDT and CDR2 YYEEEE. CDR3 nucleotides: TGTGCCAGCAATCGACGAACTAGAGAGAACTATGGCTACACCTTC. Protein: CASNRRTRENYGYTF.

This clone showed up just a few times. The genes are TRBV7-9 and TRBJ2-7; a weak D match, TRBD1 (6 bases). This CDR3 spans 14 amino acids. Germline loops: CDR1 SEHNR, CDR2 FQNEAQ (reference sequence). V shed 7 bases and J shed 1 base, with 14 bases lying between them. The CDR3, as DNA: TGTGCCAGCACCAAAACGGACAGTTCCTACGAGCAGTACTTC. It translates to CASTKTDSSYEQYF.

This sequence joins TRBV18 and TRBJ1-1; D not certain. V shed 3 bases and J shed 9 bases, with 11 bases lying between them. There are 12 residues in the CDR3. The germline V gene has CDR1 KGHSH and CDR2 LQKENI. CDR3 protein: CASSPDTHQAFF. CDR3 nucleotides: TGTGCCAGCTCACCCGACACACATCAAGCTTTCTTT.